These 7 T cell receptor beta chains came from one sample sequenced in a study of long-term antiretroviral therapy in people with HIV. Samples were assayed with immunoSEQ v3.0 at survey level. Clones were sequenced by immunoSEQ multiplex PCR, and TCRdb holds only the in-frame ones, with some missing. The sample includes around 31,000 clones, 88% of them seen just once. The material was unsorted PBMCs, obtained around 5 years before starting antiretroviral therapy. The receptors originated from a man aged 50-60 years with HIV.

V is TRBV6-1 and J is TRBJ1-5, with 7 positions matching TRBD1. The CDR3 consists of 16 residues. The germline V gene encodes CDR1 MNHNS and CDR2 SASEGT. J gave up 0 bases and V 3 bases, and 5 bases lay outside the gene matches. CDR3 loop: CASSEGTDYSNQPQHF. As DNA, the CDR3 is TGTGCCAGCAGTGAGGGGACAGATTATAGCAATCAGCCCCAGCATTTT.

The chain uses TRBV5-1 and TRBJ1-4; D ambiguous. This CDR3 comprises 15 residues. Germline lookup yields CDR1 SGHRS and CDR2 YFSETQ. Between the trimmed V and J ends, which lost 0 bases and 2 bases, there was a span of 8 bases. CDR3 nucleotide sequence: TGCGCCAGCAGCTTGGCTAGGTCCACTAATGAAAAACTGTTTTTT. Translating gives CASSLARSTNEKLFF.

This clone is medium-sized within its sample. This chain connects TRBV7-9 to TRBJ2-7; 8 positions agree with TRBD2. CDR3 size: 18 residues. V shed 5 bases, J shed 2 bases, and the junction held 17 bases outside the gene matches. Germline values: CDR1 SEHNR, CDR2 FQNEAQ (reference sequence). This chain's CDR3 is CASSLPLLEAGAPYEQYF. The CDR3 DNA reads TGTGCCAGCAGCCTTCCCCTTCTTGAAGCGGGAGCCCCCTACGAGCAGTACTTC.

The chain uses TRBV6-5 and TRBJ2-7; 12 bases agree with TRBD2. Germline CDR1 reads MNHEY; CDR2 reads SVGAGI. This CDR3 comprises 14 residues. The J segment lost 7 bases and the V segment lost 5 bases, leaving 6 bases of the junction unmatched. CDR3 coding DNA: TGTGCCAGCAGTACTCTAGCGGGGGGGAAAGAGCAGTACTTC. Amino acid sequence: CASSTLAGGKEQYF.

Written as DNA, the CDR3 is TGCGCCAGCAGCCTTACAGGGACCTACGAGCAGTACTTC. This encodes CASSLTGTYEQYF. V and J are TRBV5-1 and TRBJ2-7, with D possibly being TRBD1 (6 bases). CDR3 length: 13 amino acids. Trimming removed 4 bases at V and 2 bases at J, with 10 bases between. CDR1 and CDR2 from the germline V gene are SGHRS and YFSETQ.

This clone was detected only once. The CDR3 is CASSLAPDPVDYGYTF. Here the CDR3 DNA reads TGTGCCAGCAGCTTAGCCCCGGACCCCGTGGACTATGGCTACACCTTC. J is TRBJ1-2 and V is TRBV7-8; D not certain. CDR1 is SGHVS and CDR2 is FQNEAQ in the germline V gene. The CDR3 is 16 amino acids. Trimming took off 0 bases at V and 3 bases at J, with 14 bases between the two ends.

The J gene is TRBJ2-1, the V gene TRBV7-2, with 13 bases fitting TRBD2. CDR3 length: 17 residues. Germline CDR1 is SGHTA and CDR2 is FQGNSA. V was clipped by 4 bases and J by 4 bases; unmatched bases: 7. Here the CDR3 reads CASSYYGLAGDYNEQFF. The DNA of the CDR3 is TGTGCCAGCAGCTATTACGGACTAGCGGGGGATTACAATGAGCAGTTCTTC.